This TCR beta chain was identified in a study of CD8+CD57+ T cells in acquired aplastic anemia. Study-wide context: The DNA of sorted CD4+ and CD8+ cells averaged approximately 2.9 ug.

Template material for TCR beta VDJ and CDR3 profiling consisted of genomic DNA. TCRdb re-derived calls from the reads in MiXCR, one entry per CDR3 protein. The sample includes roughly 500,000 distinct CDR3 sequences, roughly a third of them seen just once. The CDR3 consists of 16 residues. V shed 4 bases, J shed 6 bases, and the junction held 10 bases outside the gene matches. Germline assignment: CDR1 MNHNS and CDR2 SASEGT. All patients picked for sequencing had shown, by flow cytometry, an expansion of CD8+CD57+ cells. This TCR came from a human donor with aplastic anemia. Sequencing input: sorted CD4+, CD8+, or CD8+CD57+ T cells (not recorded which) from PBMCs. The rearrangement uses TRBV6-1 and TRBJ2-1, with TRBD2 matching 9 bases. As DNA, the CDR3 is TGTGCCAGCAGTGGAGGTAGCGGGAGCCCCTTCAATGAGCAGTTCTTC. The encoded protein is CASSGGSGSPFNEQFF.